The clone carrying this TCR beta chain was counted between two and nine times. Used for diagnoses were clinical symptoms, serum thyroxine and TRAb, thyroid ultrasound and orbital computed tomography. These data originate in a study of T cells in Graves' hyperthyroidism and ophthalmopathy. From RNA transcripts, TCR beta CDR3 regions were amplified. When the TCR CDR3 underwent first-round RT-PCR, the HTBI primer set was used. Each CDR3 protein is one row after TCRdb ran MiXCR on the multiplex PCR reads. There are 600,000 to 750,000 distinct CDR3 sequences in the sample; 15% to 20% occur only once, and roughly a sixth lies in the top ten. Trimming took off 5 bases at V and 4 bases at J, with 17 bases between the two ends. This CDR3 has 15 residues. The germline V gene has CDR1 SGHTA and CDR2 FQGNSA.

The chain uses TRBV7-2 and TRBJ1-2; perhaps TRBD1 as D (5 bases). The sample was blood. This receptor was identified in a man in his fifties or sixties with Graves' hyperthyroidism. The CDR3 bases are TGTGCCAGCAGCCCATTCGGGGCCCAGAGCTATGGCTACACCTTC. Translating it yields CASSPFGAQSYGYTF.